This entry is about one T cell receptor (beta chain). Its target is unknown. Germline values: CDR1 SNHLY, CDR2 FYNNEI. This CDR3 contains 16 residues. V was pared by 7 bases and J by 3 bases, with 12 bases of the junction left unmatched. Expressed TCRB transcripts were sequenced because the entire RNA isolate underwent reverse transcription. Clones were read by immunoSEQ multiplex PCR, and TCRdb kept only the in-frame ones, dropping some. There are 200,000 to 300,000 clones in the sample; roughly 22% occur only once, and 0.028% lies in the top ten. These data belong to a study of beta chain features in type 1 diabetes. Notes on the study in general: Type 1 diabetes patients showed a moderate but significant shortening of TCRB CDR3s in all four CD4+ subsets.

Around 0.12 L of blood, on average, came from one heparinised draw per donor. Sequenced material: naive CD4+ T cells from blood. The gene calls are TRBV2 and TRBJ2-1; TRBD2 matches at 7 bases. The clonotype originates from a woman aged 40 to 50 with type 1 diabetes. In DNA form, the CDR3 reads TGTGCCAGCACTGGAAGGAGCGGGATTGGCTACAATGAGCAGTTCTTC. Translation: CASTGRSGIGYNEQFF. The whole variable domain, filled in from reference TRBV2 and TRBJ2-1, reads EPEVTQTPSHQVTQMGQEVILRCVPISNHLYFYWYRQILGQKVEFLVSFYNNEISEKSEIFDDQFSVERPDGSNFTLKIRSTKLEDSAMYFCASTGRSGIGYNEQFFGPGTRLTVL.